Described below is a single TCR beta chain sequence and its context. This sample is drawn from a study of CD8 T cells in Susac syndrome. Reverse transcription used about 0.45 to 1 ug RNA and random hexamers. TCRdb re-analysed the immunoSEQ multiplex PCR reads in MiXCR, keeping a single row per CDR3 protein. This sample has roughly 130,000 distinct CDR3 sequences, with 95% found just once. The CDR3 consists of 13 residues. The V gene's germline CDR1 is SQVTM and CDR2 ANQGSEA. V gave up 4 bases and J gave up 3 bases, with 12 bases separating them. The chain combines TRBV29-1 with TRBJ1-2; tentative D call: TRBD1 (6 bases). The receptor's source is a human donor with multiple sclerosis. Input material: CD4+ T cells from PBMCs. CDR3 sequence (DNA): TGCAGCGTTGGTCCGGGGGCGGACTATGGCTACACCTTC. Translating gives CSVGPGADYGYTF.